Listed here are 8 T cell receptor beta chains from one sample, sequenced in a study of T cell repertoires in cytomegalovirus infection. One entry per CDR3 protein results from TCRdb running MiXCR on the reads. This table holds about 160,000 distinct CDR3 sequences, roughly a sixth found once. The sample was CD8+ T cells from PBMCs. These receptor sequences come from a human donor in good health (CMV status not recorded). Some clones in this sample may be carry-over from other donors' samples.

This clonotype has only a few counts. The chain employs TRBV7-8 and TRBJ2-3, with a tentative D call TRBD2 (5 bases). Germline V gene data show CDR1 as SGHVS and CDR2 as FQNEAQ. This CDR3 is built from 15 residues. V was trimmed by 3 bases and J by 2 bases, leaving 12 bases between them. CDR3 protein: CASSLGDGNTDTQYF. The CDR3 nucleotides are TGTGCCAGCAGCTTGGGAGACGGAAACACAGATACGCAGTATTTT. The variable domain in full, completed from reference TRBV7-8 and TRBJ2-3, reads GAGVSQSPRYKVAKRGQDVALRCDPISGHVSLFWYQQALGQGPEFLTYFQNEAQLDKSGLPSDRFFAERPEGSVSTLKIQRTQQEDSAVYLCASSLGDGNTDTQYFGPGTRLTVL.

For this clonotype: An end of the junction does not agree with germline; a read error may underlie this. This sequence joins TRBV7-2 and TRBJ2-7; TRBD2 agrees at 14 bases. Germline loops: CDR1 SGHTA, CDR2 FQGNSA. CDR3 length: 16 amino acids. The CDR3 reads CASSLRGTSGSFMGDF. DNA for the CDR3: TGTGCCAGCAGCTTACGTGGGACTAGCGGGAGTTTTATGGGTGATTTC.

This chain links TRBV13 with TRBJ2-1; the D gene could be TRBD1 or TRBD2 (5 bases each). The CDR3 has 13 amino acids. Per germline, CDR1 PRHDT and CDR2 FYEKMQ (reference sequence). Trimming stripped 5 bases from V and 8 bases from J, with 13 bases between. In nucleotides, the CDR3 is TGTGCCAGCAGCCCCCCTAGCAGGGATGAGCAGTTCTTC. It yields the protein CASSPPSRDEQFF.

V is TRBV7-8 and J is TRBJ2-1, with 7 bases that match TRBD2. The CDR3 is 17 residues long. The ends lost 5 bases at V and 0 bases at J; junction bases unmatched: 10. The germline V gene has CDR1 SGHVS and CDR2 FQNEAQ. CDR3 loop: CASSRHLRDYSYNEQFF. DNA for the CDR3: TGTGCCAGCAGCCGCCACCTCCGGGACTACTCCTACAATGAGCAGTTCTTC.

This clonotype was found a few times. The chain combines TRBV19 with TRBJ2-1; 8 nucleotides agree with TRBD2. Germline V gives CDR1 LNHDA, CDR2 SQIVND (reference sequence). J lost 6 bases, V lost 5 bases, and 3 bases had no gene match. The CDR3 loop spans 13 amino acids. CDR3 amino acids: CASSFGTSNEQFF. CDR3 bases: TGTGCCAGTAGTTTCGGGACTAGCAATGAGCAGTTCTTC.

The rearrangement links TRBV11-2 to TRBJ2-1, with 9 bases aligning to TRBD2. The trim removed 9 bases at V and 6 bases at J, leaving 9 bases unmatched. Germline V CDR1 and CDR2: SGHAT, FQNNGV. The length of the CDR3 is 14 residues. The CDR3 nucleotides read TGTGCCAGTGGGGGCGGGGGGGCCTCCAATGAGCAGTTCTTC. Its translation: CASGGGGASNEQFF.

This clonotype was counted between two and nine times. The chain employs TRBV6-1 and TRBJ1-1, with 7 bases that match TRBD1. CDR1 and CDR2 (germline): MNHNS, SASEGT. The CDR3 runs to 15 residues. V was clipped by 6 bases and J by 1 base; unmatched bases: 8. CDR3 region: CASRPAGQRNTEAFF. DNA for the CDR3: TGTGCCAGCAGACCGGCGGGACAGCGGAACACTGAAGCTTTCTTT.

The chain employs TRBV20-1 and TRBJ2-7; 8 nucleotides match TRBD2. J was trimmed by 5 bases and V by 1 base; bases with no gene match: 10. From germline, CDR1 is DFQATT and CDR2 SNEGSKA (reference sequence). CDR3 length equals 15 residues. CDR3 in DNA: TGCAGTGCTAGAGGCATGCTCGGGGGGGTCGACGAGCAGTACTTC. It codes for CSARGMLGGVDEQYF.